Listed below are T cell receptor beta chains from one sample, sequenced in a study of Tregs in tolerant kidney transplant recipients. Some clones are missing from TCRdb's copy, which holds only in-frame ones; the method was immunoSEQ multiplex PCR. The repertoire includes about 50,000 clones, roughly 89% of them detected once, and about 16% sits in the top ten. The source material was CD8+ T cells from blood (PBMCs), sampled 12 months after the transplant. These receptors all come from a human patient who received a combined kidney and bone marrow transplant. The graft donor may account for some of the T cells. Both conserved end residues are part of each CDR3. Fields, in order: V gene, J gene, D gene, clone size, CDR3 DNA, CDR3 protein. D genes are given only for firm matches. Rows give clone size only sometimes, using once, few, many, or a class for an expanded clone.

TRBV7-9	TRBJ2-3	-	-	TGTGCCAGTCCAAAGGACAGTTTCACAGATACGCAGTATTTT	CASPKDSFTDTQYF
TRBV9	TRBJ2-3	-	-	TGTGCCAGCAGCGCGGGGGCAGATACGCAGTATTTT	CASSAGADTQYF
TRBV4-2	TRBJ1-2	-	-	TGTGCCAGCTCCCAGGAAAGCTCCGCAGAAGGCTACACCTTC	CASSQESSAEGYTF
TRBV27	TRBJ2-3	TRBD2	once	TGTGCCAGCAGTTTGATCCCGGGACTAGCGGGAGTGGCGCAGTATTTT	CASSLIPGLAGVAQYF
TRBV6-5	TRBJ2-3	-	-	TGTGCCAGCAGTTACTCGCTAGGCACAGATACGCAGTATTTT	CASSYSLGTDTQYF
TRBV25-1	TRBJ2-7	-	-	TGTGCCAGCAGGGACAGTTTAAACTCCTACGAGCAGTACTTC	CASRDSLNSYEQYF
TRBV27	TRBJ2-5	TRBD1	-	TGTGCCAGCAGTCGACAGGGCCAAGAGACCCAGTACTTC	CASSRQGQETQYF
TRBV4-3	TRBJ2-3	TRBD2	-	TGCGCCAGCAGCCAAAGATCCCTAGCGGGGGTACCCCTCATAGATACGCAGTATTTT	CASSQRSLAGVPLIDTQYF
TRBV7-9	TRBJ2-1	-	once	TGTGCCAGCATAGAAGGTTCCAGGAATGAGCAGTTCTTC	CASIEGSRNEQFF
TRBV9	TRBJ2-1	TRBD2	-	TGTGCCAGCAGCCTCAGCGGACTAGGGTACAATGAGCAGTTCTTC	CASSLSGLGYNEQFF
TRBV11-2	TRBJ2-5	-	-	TGTGCCAGCAGCTTAGATTTGGCGGTCCAAGAGACCCAGTACTTC	CASSLDLAVQETQYF
TRBV7-6	TRBJ2-2	TRBD2	-	TGTGCCAGCAGCTTTGAACTAGCGGGGGGGAGAGGGGACACCGGGGAGCTGTTTTTT	CASSFELAGGRGDTGELFF
TRBV7-6	TRBJ2-5	TRBD2	-	TGTGCCAGCAGCCTCTACCTCTGGACTAGAGGAGAGACCCAGTACTTC	CASSLYLWTRGETQYF
TRBV6-6	TRBJ2-1	-	-	TGTGCCAGCAGTTACTCGAGATCTGGGCAGAGTGAGCAGTTCTTC	CASSYSRSGQSEQFF
TRBV6-5	TRBJ2-3	-	-	TGTGCCAGCAGTTACTCCCACTTAACCTCGCAGTATTTT	CASSYSHLTSQYF
TRBV7-9	TRBJ2-7	TRBD1	-	TGTGCCAGCAGCCCGACAGGGGTTGGGTTTCGCGAGCAGTACTTC	CASSPTGVGFREQYF